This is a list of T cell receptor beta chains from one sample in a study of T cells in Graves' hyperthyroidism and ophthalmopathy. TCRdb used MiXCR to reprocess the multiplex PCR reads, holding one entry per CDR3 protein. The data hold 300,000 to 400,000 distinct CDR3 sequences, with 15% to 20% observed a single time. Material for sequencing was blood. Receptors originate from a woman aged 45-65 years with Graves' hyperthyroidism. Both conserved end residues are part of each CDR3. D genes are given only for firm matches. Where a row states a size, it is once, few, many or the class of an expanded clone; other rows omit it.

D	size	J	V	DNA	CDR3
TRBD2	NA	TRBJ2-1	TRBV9	TGTGCCAGCAGCTTAAGGCTAGCGGGAGCCCCCTACAATGAGCAGTTCTTC	CASSLRLAGAPYNEQFF
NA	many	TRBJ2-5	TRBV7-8	TGTGCCAGCAGCTTAGCCCGGACGGTCTCCAGGGAGACCCAGTACTTC	CASSLARTVSRETQYF
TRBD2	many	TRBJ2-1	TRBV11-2	TGTGCCAGCAGTTGGACTAGCGGGAGCGGCAATGAGCAGTTCTTC	CASSWTSGSGNEQFF
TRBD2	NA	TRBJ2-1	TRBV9	TGTGCCAGCAGCGTAGAGGTGGGGCTAGCGGGAGTTACCTACAATGAGCAGTTCTTC	CASSVEVGLAGVTYNEQFF
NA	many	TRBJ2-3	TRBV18	TGTGCCAGCTCACCCCCGGACCGTACAGATACGCAGTATTTT	CASSPPDRTDTQYF
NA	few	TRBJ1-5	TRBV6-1	TGTGCCAGCAGTGAGTCGGGAAGTGTTGCGGAGCCCCAGCATTTT	CASSESGSVAEPQHF
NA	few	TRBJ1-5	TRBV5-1	TGCGCCAGCAGCTTGGGGGATCGGACAGATAGCAATCAGCCCCAGCATTTT	CASSLGDRTDSNQPQHF
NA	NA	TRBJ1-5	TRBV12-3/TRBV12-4	TGTGCCAGCAGCCCCGGGCAATCTCAGCCCCAGCATTTT	CASSPGQSQPQHF
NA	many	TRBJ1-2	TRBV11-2	TGTGTCAGCAGTCGAGGGGGTGGCTATGGCTACACCTTC	CVSSRGGGYGYTF
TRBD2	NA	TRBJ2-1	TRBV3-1	TGTGCCAGCGGCCAACTAGCGGGAATAAATGAGCAGTTCTTC	CASGQLAGINEQFF
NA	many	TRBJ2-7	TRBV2	TGTGCCAGCAGCCGGGACGGACCCTACGAGCAGTACTTC	CASSRDGPYEQYF
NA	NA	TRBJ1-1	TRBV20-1	TGCAGTGCTAGAGCAAGAGGGGATGAAGCTTTCTTT	CSARARGDEAFF
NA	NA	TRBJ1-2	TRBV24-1	TGTGCCACCAGTGCCGGACAGAACTATGGCTACACCTTC	CATSAGQNYGYTF
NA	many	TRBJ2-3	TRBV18	TGTGCCAGCTCACGTAACAGGGATACGCAGTATTTT	CASSRNRDTQYF
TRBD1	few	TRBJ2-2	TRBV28	TGTGCCAGCAGCCCCGGGACAGGGTTCGGGTTCCCCGGGGAGCTGTTTTTT	CASSPGTGFGFPGELFF
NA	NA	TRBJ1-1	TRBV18	TGTGCCAGCTCACCATCTCCAGGGCAGAGGGGGACTGAAGCTTTCTTT	CASSPSPGQRGTEAFF
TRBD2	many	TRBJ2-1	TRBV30	TGTGCCTGGAGTGAAGGACTAGTACCCTACAATGAGCAGTTCTTC	CAWSEGLVPYNEQFF
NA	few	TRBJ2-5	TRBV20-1	TGCAGTGCTAGATCGAACTTTAAGCGTCGGGAGTCACGAGAGACCCAGTACTTC	CSARSNFKRRESRETQYF
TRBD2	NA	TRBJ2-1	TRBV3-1	TGTGCCAGCAGCCAAGTACTAGCGGGGTCCGGCGCCTACAATGAGCAGTTCTTC	CASSQVLAGSGAYNEQFF
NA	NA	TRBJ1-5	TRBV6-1	TGTGCCAGCAGGACGCCGGGGGGGAGGGTAGAAGTACATTTT	CASRTPGGRVEVHF
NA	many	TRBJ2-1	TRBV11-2	TGTGCCAGCAGCTTAGATCCCTGGGAGCAGTTCTTC	CASSLDPWEQFF
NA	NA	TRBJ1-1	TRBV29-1	TGCAGCGTTGGTGAGAGGACTGAAGCTTTCTTT	CSVGERTEAFF
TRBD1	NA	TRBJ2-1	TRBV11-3	TGTGCCAGCAGCTTAGGGGGGACAGGGGCTGAGAATGAGCAGTTCTTC	CASSLGGTGAENEQFF
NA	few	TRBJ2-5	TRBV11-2	TGTGCCAGCAGCTTAGAGACTAGCTTGGGACATTATGCTAGCTTGGAGACCCAGTACTTC	CASSLETSLGHYASLETQYF
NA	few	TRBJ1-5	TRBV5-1	TGCGCCAGCAGCTGGACTGAGAGCAATCAGCCCCAGCATTTT	CASSWTESNQPQHF
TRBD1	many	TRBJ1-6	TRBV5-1	TGCGCCAGCAGCGAAAGGACAGGGGGTAATTCACCCCTCCACTTT	CASSERTGGNSPLHF
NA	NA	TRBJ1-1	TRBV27	TGTGCCAGCAGTTTATTCGCGACAGGAGTAATGGGGCGGCTCTTT	CASSLFATGVMGRLF
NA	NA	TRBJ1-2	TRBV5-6	TGTGCCAGCAGCTTTGGTGGGGACGGCGGCTACACCTTC	CASSFGGDGGYTF
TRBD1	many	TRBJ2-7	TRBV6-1	TGTGCCAGCAGCAAGGAGGGGACAGGGGGCTACGAGCAGTACTTC	CASSKEGTGGYEQYF
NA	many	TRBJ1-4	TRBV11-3	TGTGCCAGCAGCTTAGCCGGGGTGGCAACTAATGAAAAACTGTTTTTT	CASSLAGVATNEKLFF
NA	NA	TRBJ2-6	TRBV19	TGTGCCAGTAGTATCCCTCTTGACGGAAGCATCTCTGGGGCCAACGTCCTGACTTTC	CASSIPLDGSISGANVLTF
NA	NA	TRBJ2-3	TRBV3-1	TGTGCCAGCAGCCAAGGTAACAGCGGCTCAGATACGCAGTATTTT	CASSQGNSGSDTQYF
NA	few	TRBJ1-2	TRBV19	TGTGCCAGTTCAGGGGCCCCGTATTCCGGCTACACCTTC	CASSGAPYSGYTF
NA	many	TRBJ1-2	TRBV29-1	TGCAGCGTTTCACAGGGTGACTATGGCTACACCTTC	CSVSQGDYGYTF
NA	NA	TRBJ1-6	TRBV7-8	TGTGCCAGCAGCTTAGCGAGGCCAGGGAATAATTCACCCCTCCACTTT	CASSLARPGNNSPLHF
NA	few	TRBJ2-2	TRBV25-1	TGTGCCAGCAGTGAAAATAGTTTCGAGTCCGGGGAGCTGTTTTTT	CASSENSFESGELFF